The sequence of this TCR beta chain was determined in a study of T-cell memory formation after mild COVID-19. Study observations and caveats: While clones contracting from day 15 to 85 were balanced between CD4 and CD8, later expanders leaned CD4+.

The V segment lost 3 bases and the J segment 3 bases; nucleotides outside the gene matches: 3. CDR3 length equals 13 residues. Germline assignment: CDR1 SGHRS and CDR2 YFSETQ. This clonotype was detected many times. What it binds is not known. Constant-segment primers served in 5'RACE that generated TCR alpha and TCR beta cDNA libraries bearing sample barcodes and UMIs. MiXCR, applied by TCRdb to the 5' RACE reads, yields one record per CDR3 protein. The sample holds 140,000 or so distinct CDR3 sequences, 14% to 15% seen once. This clonotype originated in an adult woman who had mild COVID-19 (a few samples of this study predate the infection). Cell type and time point are not known. The chain joins TRBV5-1 to TRBJ2-7, with TRBD1 matching over 7 bases. Sequencing input: PBMCs or a T cell subset sorted from them (not recorded which). This chain's CDR3 is CASSSGQNYEQYF. Here the CDR3 DNA reads TGCGCCAGCAGCTCGGGACAGAACTACGAGCAGTACTTC. Together with reference TRBV5-1 and TRBJ2-7, the CDR3 gives the full variable domain: KAGVTQTPRYLIKTRGQQVTLSCSPISGHRSVSWYQQTPGQGLQFLFEYFSETQRNKGNFPGRFSGRQFSNSRSEMNVSTLELGDSALYLCASSSGQNYEQYFGPGTRLTVT.